One and the same sample provided the 29 T cell receptor beta chains below, sequenced in a study of cytomegalovirus exposure and HLA in healthy donors. The PCR used 60 Vbeta and 13 Jbeta primers. The data were produced by immunoSEQ multiplex PCR, yet TCRdb's version contains in-frame clones alone and is incomplete. The sample consists of tens of thousands of clones, around 66% of them appearing once. Sequenced material: PBMCs. The receptors were gathered from a male donor in good health and CMV-seropositive.

This clone showed up just once. DNA of the CDR3: TGTGCCACCAGCAGAGAACCCGGGACAGCGACCTTCTACGAGCAGTACTTC. Its protein is CATSREPGTATFYEQYF. The chain joins TRBV15 to TRBJ2-7, with 7 bases lining up with TRBD1. CDR3 length: 17 residues. The germline CDR1 and CDR2 sequences are LNHNV and YYDKDF (reference sequence). V was pared by 0 bases and J by 3 bases, with 11 bases of the junction left unmatched.

The rearrangement links TRBV10-3 to TRBJ2-7; D may be TRBD1 (5 bases). Trimming took off 3 bases at V and 5 bases at J, with 23 bases between the two ends. The germline V gene has CDR1 ENHRY and CDR2 SYGVKD. The CDR3 runs to 17 residues. The CDR3 loop is CAISDHLDRTNLDEQYF. The DNA of the CDR3 is TGTGCCATCAGTGACCACCTCGACAGAACCAACCTCGACGAGCAGTACTTC.

The rearrangement uses TRBV19 and TRBJ2-2, with D perhaps matching TRBD2 (6 bases). Germline V lookup: CDR1 LNHDA, CDR2 SQIVND (reference sequence). This CDR3 has 13 residues. V was pared by 9 bases and J by 4 bases, with 12 bases between. This CDR3 is CASWRAGTGELFF. The CDR3 nucleotides are TGTGCCAGCTGGAGGGCGGGCACCGGGGAGCTGTTTTTT. Together with reference TRBV19 and TRBJ2-2, the CDR3 gives the full variable domain: DGGITQSPKYLFRKEGQNVTLSCEQNLNHDAMYWYRQDPGQGLRLIYYSQIVNDFQKGDIAEGYSVSREKKESFPLTVTSAQKNPTAFYLCASWRAGTGELFFGEGSRLTVL.

V is TRBV2 and J is TRBJ2-7; D gene ambiguous. In germline, CDR1 is SNHLY, CDR2 FYNNEI. Trimming stripped 7 bases from V and 6 bases from J, with 10 bases between. The length of the CDR3 is 11 residues. The CDR3 sequence is CASTLMREQYF. DNA for the CDR3: TGTGCCAGCACCCTGATGCGCGAGCAGTACTTC. Combining the CDR3 with reference TRBV2 and TRBJ2-7 gives the whole variable domain EPEVTQTPSHQVTQMGQEVILRCVPISNHLYFYWYRQILGQKVEFLVSFYNNEISEKSEIFDDQFSVERPDGSNFTLKIRSTKLEDSAMYFCASTLMREQYFGPGTRLTVT.

The rearrangement uses TRBV18 and TRBJ1-2, with D unclear. Per germline, CDR1 KGHSH and CDR2 LQKENI. Trimming cost V 0 bases and J 0 bases, with 8 bases left between them. This CDR3 has 15 amino acids. CDR3 protein: CASSPPATANYGYTF. In nucleotides, the CDR3 is TGTGCCAGCTCACCACCTGCCACAGCTAACTATGGCTACACCTTC.

This clone was seen a handful of times. J is TRBJ2-3 and V is TRBV30; 10 bases match TRBD2. The CDR3 covers 16 residues. CDR1 is GTSNPN and CDR2 is SVGIG in the germline V gene (reference sequence). V shed 0 bases and J 3 bases; nucleotides not matched to a gene: 6. As DNA, the CDR3 is TGTGCCTGGAGTGTAGGAGCGGGGGGGCCAACAGATACGCAGTATTTT. Translating gives CAWSVGAGGPTDTQYF.

This clone was recorded only once. The chain couples TRBV7-6 to TRBJ2-5; possible D gene TRBD1, 5 bases. V lost 5 bases, J lost 7 bases, and 8 bases lay in between. Germline V gives CDR1 SGHVS, CDR2 FNYEAQ. This CDR3 spans 11 amino acids. The CDR3 protein is CASSGHGTQYF. In DNA form, the CDR3 reads TGTGCCAGCAGCGGACACGGGACCCAGTACTTC.

The chain employs TRBV6-1 and TRBJ1-2; tentatively, D is TRBD1 (5 bases). Trimming shortened V by 5 bases and J by 10 bases, and 11 bases separated the two germline ends. CDR1 and CDR2 from the germline V gene are MNHNS and SASEGT. This CDR3 spans 11 amino acids. The DNA of the CDR3 is TGTGCCAGCAGTAGCGACAGCATCTACACCTTC. Translated: CASSSDSIYTF.

This chain links TRBV10-2 with TRBJ2-3; 12 nucleotides match TRBD2. V shed 6 bases, J shed 5 bases, and the junction held 9 bases outside the gene matches. Germline V gene sequence: CDR1 WSHSY, CDR2 SAAADI. The CDR3 has 16 residues. The CDR3 loop is CASSAELAGGEDTQYF. In DNA, the CDR3 is TGCGCCAGCAGCGCAGAACTAGCGGGGGGTGAAGATACGCAGTATTTT.

Comment on this clone: The sample contains more than one DNA sequence encoding this CDR3. This chain connects TRBV29-1 to TRBJ2-5; a possible D gene is TRBD1 (5 bases). Between the trimmed V and J ends, which lost 6 bases and 1 base, there was a span of 15 bases. This CDR3 region has 14 residues. Germline CDR1 and CDR2: SQVTM and ANQGSEA. The CDR3 is CSVESTGFQETQYF. CDR3 nucleotide sequence: TGCAGCGTCGAGTCAACAGGTTTCCAAGAGACCCAGTACTTC.

The V call is TRBV5-4, the J call TRBJ1-2, with D possibly matching TRBD1 (5 bases). This CDR3 is 13 amino acids long. Trimming cost V 2 bases and J 2 bases, with 7 bases left between them. Per germline, CDR1 SGHNT and CDR2 YYREEE (reference sequence). The CDR3 DNA reads TGTGCCAGCAGCTTCTCAGGGAACTATGGCTACACCTTC. Residues: CASSFSGNYGYTF.

This clone was seen once. The chain combines TRBV6-6 with TRBJ1-2, with D maybe TRBD1 (5 bases). V was cut by 6 bases and J by 5 bases, with 16 bases left in between. Germline CDR1 reads MNHNY; CDR2 reads SVGAGI (reference sequence). The CDR3 length is 14 residues. This chain's CDR3 is CASSLLKTAYGYTF. The CDR3 DNA is TGTGCCAGCAGCCTTCTAAAGACAGCTTATGGCTACACCTTC.

This rearrangement joins TRBV19 to TRBJ1-2; 7 bases line up with TRBD1. V lost 0 bases, J lost 6 bases, and 4 bases stayed unmatched. CDR3 length: 14 residues. Germline lookup yields CDR1 LNHDA and CDR2 SQIVND (reference sequence). For the CDR3, the DNA is TGTGCCAGTAGTATAGATGGACAGGATGATGGCTACACCTTC. Protein: CASSIDGQDDGYTF.

V gene TRBV4-1 combines with J gene TRBJ1-1, with D unclear. CDR1 and CDR2 from the germline V gene are MGHRA and YSYEKL. Trimming took off 0 bases at V and 0 bases at J, with 8 bases between the two ends. The CDR3 is 15 residues long. DNA for the CDR3: TGCGCCAGCAGCCAAGAATCAGGCATGAACACTGAAGCTTTCTTT. Its protein product is CASSQESGMNTEAFF.

This sequence joins TRBV12-5 and TRBJ2-7; a weak D match, TRBD2 (5 bases). The length of the CDR3 is 13 residues. Germline V gene data show CDR1 as LGHNT and CDR2 as FRNRAP. With 4 bases removed from V and 12 bases from J, the gap between germline ends came to 19 bases. As DNA, the CDR3 is TGTGCTAGTGGTTCCTTCGTGGACGGGATGTCGTACTTC. Its translation: CASGSFVDGMSYF. Drawing the rest from reference TRBV12-5 and TRBJ2-7, the complete variable domain is DARVTQTPRHKVTEMGQEVTMRCQPILGHNTVFWYRQTMMQGLELLAYFRNRAPLDDSGMPKDRFSAEMPDATLATLKIQPSEPRDSAVYFCASGSFVDGMSYFGPGTRLTVT.

The V call is TRBV5-1, the J call TRBJ2-1; the match to TRBD2 covers 10 bases. Germline assignment: CDR1 SGHRS and CDR2 YFSETQ. V trimming: 4 bases; J trimming: 8 bases; junction bases outside the gene matches: 15. The CDR3 runs to 17 residues. CDR3 region: CASSLLYSSGSSDEQFF. The CDR3 DNA reads as TGCGCCAGCAGCCTTTTATACTCTAGCGGGAGTTCGGATGAGCAGTTCTTC.

The rearrangement joins TRBV29-1 to TRBJ2-1, with TRBD1 matching 9 bases. The germline gives CDR1 SQVTM, CDR2 ANQGSEA. Germline trimming cut 4 bases from V and 8 bases from J; bases unmatched to any gene: 9. The CDR3 sequence is 14 residues long. The CDR3 DNA sequence: TGCAGCGTTGGTCCCGGGACAGGGTCCCATGAGCAGTTCTTC. It yields the protein CSVGPGTGSHEQFF.

The V gene is TRBV2, the J gene TRBJ1-2; D perhaps matches TRBD1 (6 bases). Germline V lookup: CDR1 SNHLY, CDR2 FYNNEI. V was clipped by 5 bases and J by 6 bases, with 16 bases between them. The CDR3 contains 14 residues. This chain's CDR3 is CASSQDRGGNGYTF. In DNA, the CDR3 is TGTGCCAGCAGTCAGGATAGAGGGGGAAATGGCTACACCTTC. Supplemented by reference TRBV2 and TRBJ1-2, the full variable domain reads EPEVTQTPSHQVTQMGQEVILRCVPISNHLYFYWYRQILGQKVEFLVSFYNNEISEKSEIFDDQFSVERPDGSNFTLKIRSTKLEDSAMYFCASSQDRGGNGYTFGSGTRLTVV.

The genes are TRBV7-9 and TRBJ2-7; 9 bases are a match to TRBD1. V lost 3 bases to trimming and J lost 6 bases; unmatched junction nucleotides: 9. The CDR3 is 15 residues long. Germline V CDR1 and CDR2: SEHNR, FQNEAQ (reference sequence). This CDR3 is CASSFLGTGTIEQYF. The DNA of the CDR3 is TGTGCCAGCAGCTTCCTCGGGACAGGGACAATCGAGCAGTACTTC. Full variable domain (outside the CDR3, taken from reference TRBV7-9 and TRBJ2-7): DTGVSQNPRHKITKRGQNVTFRCDPISEHNRLYWYRQTLGQGPEFLTYFQNEAQLEKSRLLSDRFSAERPKGSFSTLEIQRTEQGDSAMYLCASSFLGTGTIEQYFGPGTRLTVT.

The V and J genes are TRBV19 and TRBJ2-1; TRBD1 might be the D (6 bases). Trimming removed 3 bases at V and 4 bases at J, with 13 bases between. Per germline, CDR1 LNHDA and CDR2 SQIVND (reference sequence). The CDR3 covers 15 residues. The CDR3 loop is CASSMTGTPYNEQFF. The CDR3 region has the DNA TGTGCCAGTAGTATGACCGGGACACCTTACAATGAGCAGTTCTTC.

The chain is built from TRBV19 and TRBJ2-1; D is perhaps TRBD2 (6 bases). The CDR3 has 15 amino acids. V was cut by 3 bases and J by 5 bases, with 14 bases left in between. The V gene's germline CDR1 is LNHDA and CDR2 SQIVND (reference sequence). In DNA, the CDR3 is TGTGCCAGTAGTATTACGGGACTGATACACAATGAGCAGTTCTTC. It yields the protein CASSITGLIHNEQFF.

The chain joins TRBV18 to TRBJ2-3, with D unclear. The ends were cut back, 6 bases at V and 6 bases at J, with 10 bases in the middle. In germline, CDR1 is KGHSH, CDR2 LQKENI. This CDR3 region has 12 residues. DNA for the CDR3: TGTGCCAGCTCTCCCGGTGAGGATACGCAGTATTTT. Its translation: CASSPGEDTQYF.

This clone was seen more than once but under ten times. The V and J genes are TRBV7-6 and TRBJ2-1, with 12 bases matching TRBD2. This CDR3 contains 14 residues. The germline V gene encodes CDR1 SGHVS and CDR2 FNYEAQ. J was trimmed by 10 bases and V by 7 bases; bases with no gene match: 8. The CDR3 protein is CASTSTSGSGEQFF. In DNA form, the CDR3 reads TGTGCCAGCACCTCGACTAGCGGGAGTGGGGAGCAGTTCTTC.

V is TRBV6-6 and J is TRBJ1-6, with 7 bases that match TRBD1. Germline-derived CDR1 and CDR2 are MNHNY and SVGAGI (reference sequence). The V gene end was trimmed by 6 bases and the J gene end by 9 bases; junction bases not matched to a gene: 8. The CDR3 extends over 14 amino acids. The CDR3 DNA reads as TGTGCCAGCAGGGCCGGGACAGAGTCTTCACCCCTCCACTTT. Its protein product is CASRAGTESSPLHF.

DNA of the CDR3: TGTGCCTGGAGTGTATTGGGGCAGCCCGAAAAACTGTTTTTT. Translated: CAWSVLGQPEKLFF. V is TRBV30 and J is TRBJ1-4; possibly TRBD1 for D (5 bases). This CDR3 region has 14 residues. The V and J ends lost 0 bases and 8 bases respectively, with 13 bases between them. Germline values: CDR1 GTSNPN, CDR2 SVGIG (reference sequence).

The rearrangement uses TRBV4-1 and TRBJ1-1; D is possibly TRBD1 (5 bases). CDR3 length equals 14 residues. V was trimmed by 5 bases and J by 0 bases, leaving 10 bases between them. The germline V gene encodes CDR1 MGHRA and CDR2 YSYEKL. CDR3 in DNA: TGCGCCAGCAGCTTACCAGGGATGAACACTGAAGCTTTCTTT. Its translation is CASSLPGMNTEAFF.

The chain employs TRBV10-3 and TRBJ2-7; 9 nucleotides agree with TRBD2. V shed 10 bases and J 1 base; nucleotides not matched to a gene: 11. CDR1 is ENHRY and CDR2 is SYGVKD in the germline V gene. The CDR3 is 15 residues long. Here the CDR3 DNA reads TGTGCCACCACCCTTAGCGGGAGTGAGTCCTACGAGCAGTACTTC. This codes for CATTLSGSESYEQYF.

The J gene is TRBJ1-1, the V gene TRBV5-5, with D possibly matching TRBD1 (6 bases). Germline values: CDR1 SGHKS, CDR2 YYEKEE (reference sequence). Trimming removed 5 bases from V and 10 bases from J, with 12 bases in between. This CDR3 contains 11 residues. CDR3 coding DNA: TGTGCCAGCAGGGTGGACAGTCGAGCTTTCTTT. Its translation: CASRVDSRAFF.

The CDR3 reads CASSIVGQGHQPQHF. DNA for the CDR3: TGTGCCAGTAGTATAGTAGGGCAGGGCCATCAGCCCCAGCATTTT. The chain couples TRBV19 to TRBJ1-5, with D perhaps TRBD1 (5 bases). Germline assignment: CDR1 LNHDA and CDR2 SQIVND (reference sequence). The CDR3 is 15 amino acids. The V and J ends lost 1 base and 5 bases respectively, with 12 bases between them.